The 8 T cell receptor beta chains below come from one sample, sequenced in a study of memory CD4+ T cells and cytomegalovirus serostatus. Generated by immunoSEQ multiplex PCR, the TCRdb table keeps only in-frame clones and is missing some. This sample has tens of thousands of clones; about 79% occur once, and the top ten carry 0.95% to 1.3%. The sort gate was single viable CD3+CD4+CD8-CD45RO+ cells for memory CD4+ T cells. Sequencing was carried out using memory CD4+ T cells from blood. The origin of the receptors is an adult in good health and CMV-seronegative.

About this clone: As the CDR3 is not closed by the conserved phenylalanine or tryptophan, this likely results from a read error. The limits of the CDR3 on the DNA are not certain, so only TCRdb's listed CDR3 is given. The chain is built from TRBV5-1 and TRBJ2-7; the D segment call TRBD1 is taken from the table without a DNA check. Germline V CDR1 and CDR2: SGHRS, YFSETQ. Ends included, the CDR3 has 9 residues. CDR3 protein: CASSLVTAG.

The chain joins TRBV11-3 to TRBJ2-7, with a possible D match to TRBD2 (5 bases). This CDR3 region has 13 residues. V lost 7 bases to trimming and J lost 0 bases, with 10 bases between them. Per the germline V gene, CDR1 is SGHNT and CDR2 is YENEEA. DNA for the CDR3: TGTGCCAGCAACCGGGGAAGCTCCTACGAGCAGTACTTC. Amino acids: CASNRGSSYEQYF.

The rearrangement joins TRBV11-2 to TRBJ2-7; the D gene could be TRBD1 or TRBD2 (5 bases each). CDR3 length: 17 residues. The germline gives CDR1 SGHAT, CDR2 FQNNGV. The V end lost 0 bases, the J end lost 4 bases, and 19 bases lay between the germline ends. The chain's CDR3 is CASSLDVQGEVSYEQYF. The CDR3 DNA sequence: TGTGCCAGCAGCTTAGATGTTCAGGGAGAGGTATCGTACGAGCAGTACTTC.

V gene TRBV19 combines with J gene TRBJ1-2, with a possible D match to TRBD1 (6 bases). Germline V gives CDR1 LNHDA, CDR2 SQIVND (reference sequence). V lost 2 bases and J lost 4, with 17 bases in between. CDR3 size: 16 residues. The CDR3 loop reads CASSITTGRISYGYTF. The CDR3 DNA reads TGTGCCAGTAGTATAACGACAGGAAGGATCTCCTATGGCTACACCTTC.

This clone turned up a few times. The identical CDR3 is also encoded by other nucleotide sequences in the sample. The rearrangement links TRBV5-4 to TRBJ2-7; D gene uncertain. Germline V gene data show CDR1 as SGHNT and CDR2 as YYREEE (reference sequence). This CDR3 is 13 amino acids long. Trimming stripped 0 bases from V and 2 bases from J, with 6 bases between. CDR3 sequence (DNA): TGTGCCAGCAGCTTGGACCGCCCCTACGAGCAGTACTTC. It encodes CASSLDRPYEQYF. Using reference TRBV5-4 and TRBJ2-7 for the parts outside the CDR3, the full variable domain is ETGVTQSPTHLIKTRGQQVTLRCSSQSGHNTVSWYQQALGQGPQFIFQYYREEENGRGNFPPRFSGLQFPNYSSELNVNALELDDSALYLCASSLDRPYEQYFGPGTRLTVT.

CDR3 sequence (DNA): TGCAGCGTCCACACCGCCGGGACAGTCAACTATGGCTACACCTTC. Translated: CSVHTAGTVNYGYTF. This chain connects TRBV29-1 to TRBJ1-2; TRBD1 matches at 7 bases. In germline, CDR1 is SQVTM, CDR2 ANQGSEA. Trimming removed 6 bases from V and 2 bases from J; junction bases left unmatched: 12. The CDR3 is 15 residues long.

V usage is TRBV12-2 and J usage is TRBJ2-5; the table's D call, TRBD1, has no DNA check behind it. TRBV12-2 is annotated as a pseudogene. The CDR3 extends over 15 amino acids. The CDR3 sequence: CASRPRPGFQETQYF. CDR3 bases: TGTGCAAGTCGCCCGAGGCCAGGGTTCCAAGAGACCCAGTACTTC.

The V and J genes are TRBV5-6 and TRBJ2-4, with 7 bases identical to TRBD1. The CDR3 length is 19 residues. J gave up 3 bases and V 4 bases, and 19 bases lay outside the gene matches. Germline V gives CDR1 SGHDT, CDR2 YYEEEE. This CDR3 reads CASSRRAKTGVQDKNIQYF. The CDR3 DNA is TGTGCCAGCAGCCGGCGGGCCAAAACAGGGGTTCAGGACAAAAACATTCAGTACTTC.